This is a list of T cell receptor beta chains from one sample in a study of T cells in Graves' hyperthyroidism and ophthalmopathy. TCRdb reprocessed the multiplex PCR reads with MiXCR, giving one entry per CDR3 protein. The sample yields fewer than 550,000 distinct CDR3 sequences, more than 15% seen once. The sequenced material came from blood. Every receptor here comes from a woman between 18 and 30 years old with Graves' hyperthyroidism. CDR3s include the opening cysteine and the closing phenylalanine or tryptophan. The D gene is left open where the match is weak. Some rows mark clone size as missing; the rest say once, few, many or name a class of expanded clone.

>.|.|TRBJ2-7|TRBV13
TGTGCCAGCAGCTCACAGGGAGCAAACTACGAGCAGTACTTC
CASSSQGANYEQYF
>.|many|TRBJ2-7|TRBV12-3/TRBV12-4
TGTGCCAGCAGTTTAGCGGGGGGCTACGAGCAGTACTTC
CASSLAGGYEQYF
>TRBD2|many|TRBJ2-5|TRBV6-1
TGTGCCAGCAGTTCAAGCCGACTAGCGGGAATGGGAGGAGAGACCCAGTACTTC
CASSSSRLAGMGGETQYF
>TRBD1|many|TRBJ1-1|TRBV30
TGTGCCTGGAGGGGAAGACAGGGCGTTCCTGAAGCTTTCTTT
CAWRGRQGVPEAFF
>.|.|TRBJ1-2|TRBV24-1
TGTGCCACCAGTGACGCCCCAGGGGAGAGAAGCTACACCTTC
CATSDAPGERSYTF
>TRBD1|many|TRBJ2-6|TRBV15
TGTGCCACCAGCAGAGATCGACAGGGTGGGGCCAACGTCCTGACTTTC
CATSRDRQGGANVLTF
>.|few|TRBJ2-4|TRBV19
TGTGCCAGTACCACAGGGAGGGATATGGGAAACATTCAGTACTTC
CASTTGRDMGNIQYF
>.|once|TRBJ2-5|TRBV2
TGTGCCAGCAGCTTAGGCGACCAGGGGGAGACCCAGTACTTC
CASSLGDQGETQYF
>.|few|TRBJ2-5|TRBV20-1
TGCAGTGCTAGGTCCCAGCGGAGTTACCAAGAGACCCAGTACTTC
CSARSQRSYQETQYF
>TRBD2|few|TRBJ2-7|TRBV13
TGTGCCAGCAGCTCAGGCGGGACTAGCGGGAGTGGGGCCGAGCAGTACTTC
CASSSGGTSGSGAEQYF
>TRBD2|.|TRBJ2-7|TRBV6-2/TRBV6-3
TGTGCCAGCAGTCCACGGGGGAGGAGGACTAGCGGGAGTTACGAGCAGTACTTC
CASSPRGRRTSGSYEQYF
>TRBD1|many|TRBJ1-4|TRBV19
TGTGCCAGTAGGAAGGGGGCGCGAAAGGAAGCTAATGAAAAACTGTTTTTT
CASRKGARKEANEKLFF
>.|few|TRBJ1-4|TRBV6-1
TGTGCCAGCAATAAATTCGGGGAATTTAATGAAAAACTGTTTTTT
CASNKFGEFNEKLFF
>.|many|TRBJ1-2|TRBV6-1
TGTGCCAGTACCCGGGACCCGGGGGACTATGGCTACACCTTC
CASTRDPGDYGYTF
>.|.|TRBJ1-1|TRBV12-3/TRBV12-4
TGTGCCAGCAAGACCAGGGAGGACACTGAAGCTTTCTTT
CASKTREDTEAFF
>.|many|TRBJ2-3|TRBV6-1
TGTGCCAGCACAACAGAGGGGGATACGCAGTATTTT
CASTTEGDTQYF
>.|.|TRBJ1-3|TRBV6-1
TGTGCCAGCAGTGAAGCTGGGAACACCATATATTTT
CASSEAGNTIYF
>TRBD1|many|TRBJ2-1|TRBV6-1
TGTGCCAGCAGTCCCAACAGGGGGCCGCAGTGGGATGAGCAGTTCTTC
CASSPNRGPQWDEQFF
>.|many|TRBJ2-5|TRBV11-3
TGTGCCAGCAGCTTACCAACAGGGATCTCGGGAGAGACCCAGTACTTC
CASSLPTGISGETQYF
>.|few|TRBJ1-2|TRBV20-1
TGCAGTGCTAGATCAACAGAGAACTATGGCTACACCTTC
CSARSTENYGYTF
>TRBD2|many|TRBJ2-4|TRBV20-1
TGCAGTGCTACCGGCCGGACTAGCGGGAAAGGGGGGATTCAGTACTTC
CSATGRTSGKGGIQYF
>TRBD2|once|TRBJ2-7|TRBV19
TGTGCCAGTAGTATATTCCTCTCTGGGACTATCTCCTACGAGCAGTACTTC
CASSIFLSGTISYEQYF
>.|many|TRBJ1-2|TRBV15
TGTGCCACCAGCCTATTAGGAGGGGCGGATGGCTACACCTTC
CATSLLGGADGYTF
>.|many|TRBJ2-2|TRBV30
TGTGCCTGGAGTGTACATTTGGGGAGCGCCGGGGAGCTGTTTTTT
CAWSVHLGSAGELFF
>.|few|TRBJ1-2|TRBV4-1
TGCGCCAGCAGCCAGATTACAGGGAGTGTAAACTATGGCTACACCTTC
CASSQITGSVNYGYTF
>TRBD1|.|TRBJ1-1|TRBV6-5
TGTGCCAGCAGTTCTCGGACAGGGGGCTTGGATGAAGCTTTCTTT
CASSSRTGGLDEAFF
>.|many|TRBJ1-2|TRBV29-1
TGCAGCGCCGGAGAGGGGGGGAGATATGGCTACACCTTC
CSAGEGGRYGYTF
>TRBD1|many|TRBJ1-2|TRBV20-1
TGCAGTGTCCAGGGGGGCTTTGGCTACACCTTC
CSVQGGFGYTF
>.|many|TRBJ2-2|TRBV30
TGTGCCTGGGGGGATCTTGAAGGGGAGCTGTTTTTT
CAWGDLEGELFF
>.|many|TRBJ2-7|TRBV6-2/TRBV6-3
TGTGCCAGCAGCGATTTCAGGACAGCTAGCTCCTACGAGCAGTACTTC
CASSDFRTASSYEQYF
>.|.|TRBJ2-5|TRBV7-9
TGTGCCAGCAGCATTCGTACACAAGAGACCCAGTACTTC
CASSIRTQETQYF
>TRBD2|many|TRBJ2-5|TRBV12-3/TRBV12-4
TGTGCCAGCAGTACCCGGACTAGCGGGAGGGCTGGGACCCAGTACTTC
CASSTRTSGRAGTQYF
>TRBD1|many|TRBJ1-2|TRBV27
TGTGCCAGCAGTTCCGATCGGACAGGAAGCTATGGCTACACCTTC
CASSSDRTGSYGYTF
>.|many|TRBJ1-2|TRBV27
TGTGCCAGCAGCCGGGCTTCGGATGTCTATGGCTACACCTTC
CASSRASDVYGYTF
>.|.|TRBJ2-7|TRBV5-1
TGCGCCAGCAGCTTGACCCCCCTCTCCGAGCAGTACTTC
CASSLTPLSEQYF
>TRBD2|many|TRBJ2-1|TRBV7-9
TGTGCCAGCAGCTTAAGGAGCGGGGGGAACAATGAGCAGTTCTTC
CASSLRSGGNNEQFF
>TRBD1|many|TRBJ2-3|TRBV12-5
TGTGCTAGTGGTCCCGGGACAGAGTCTAGCACAGATACGCAGTATTTT
CASGPGTESSTDTQYF
>TRBD2|many|TRBJ2-7|TRBV6-1
TGTGCCACCCGAAGCACTAGCGGGAGAGGAGGCTCCTACGAGCAGTACTTC
CATRSTSGRGGSYEQYF
>.|many|TRBJ2-1|TRBV27
TGTGCCAGCAGTCGGGACCTCAATGAGCAGTTCTTC
CASSRDLNEQFF
>TRBD2|.|TRBJ2-3|TRBV5-1
TGCGCCAGCAGCCGGTTAGCGGGGGCAGCTAGCACAGATACGCAGTATTTT
CASSRLAGAASTDTQYF
>.|.|TRBJ1-1|TRBV3-1
TGTGCCAGCAGCCATGCGAGGAGTGACACTGAAGCTTTCTTT
CASSHARSDTEAFF
>.|many|TRBJ2-3|TRBV18
TGTGCCAGCTCACCACCGCGACCGAGCACAGATACGCAGTATTTT
CASSPPRPSTDTQYF
>TRBD2|many|TRBJ2-7|TRBV25-1
TGTGCCAGCAGTGGAGATGGAGGACTAGCGGAGTCCTACGAGCAGTACTTC
CASSGDGGLAESYEQYF
>.|.|TRBJ2-5|TRBV29-1
TGCAGCGGGGGACGAAATGGAGAGACCCAGTACTTC
CSGGRNGETQYF
>.|many|TRBJ1-4|TRBV12-3/TRBV12-4
TGTGCCAGCAGTTTCCGGGGCGAAACAACTAATGAAAAACTGTTTTTT
CASSFRGETTNEKLFF
>.|many|TRBJ1-5|TRBV19
TGTGCCAGTAATCCCTTGGTGGGGGGCCAGCCCCAGCATTTT
CASNPLVGGQPQHF
>.|many|TRBJ2-7|TRBV4-1
TGCGCCAGCAGCCAAGAGGGCGGACAGCCGAGCTCCTACGAGCAGTACTTC
CASSQEGGQPSSYEQYF
>TRBD1|many|TRBJ2-3|TRBV7-9
TGTGCCAGCAGCTACGGACAGGGGGCGTCCGATACGCAGTATTTT
CASSYGQGASDTQYF
>TRBD1|many|TRBJ1-2|TRBV3-1
TGTGCCAGCGGATCGACAGGGGGCGCGTCCTATGGCTACACCTTC
CASGSTGGASYGYTF
>.|many|TRBJ1-2|TRBV5-1
TGCGCCAGCCGCCGGGGGGGTGTCTATGGCTACACCTTC
CASRRGGVYGYTF
>.|many|TRBJ1-6|TRBV12-3/TRBV12-4
TGTGCCAGCAGTTTAAAGGAGAATTCACCCCTCCACTTT
CASSLKENSPLHF
>TRBD1|.|TRBJ1-1|TRBV15
TGTGCCACCAGCTCGCGACAGGGCGCTGAAGCTTTCTTT
CATSSRQGAEAFF
>.|.|TRBJ2-7|TRBV4-1
TGCGCCAGCAGCCAAGTTCCCGTCGGCTCCTACGAGCAGTACTTC
CASSQVPVGSYEQYF
>TRBD2|many|TRBJ2-1|TRBV7-3
TGTGCCAGCAGCTTAGCTCCTAGCGGGGGCTACAATGAGCAGTTCTTC
CASSLAPSGGYNEQFF
>.|many|TRBJ2-1|TRBV3-1
TGTGCCAGCAGCCAAGACAATAGGGCCCTTGAGCAGTTCTTC
CASSQDNRALEQFF